A selection of T cell receptor beta chains follows, all from one sample in a study of T cell responses to AZD1222 COVID-19 vaccine. Data came from immunoSEQ multiplex PCR; TCRdb stores just in-frame clones and leaves some out. The data contain under 140,000 clones, approximately 94% of them singletons. The sequencing here drew on peripheral blood, taken 28 days after the second AZD1222 dose. These TCRs come from an adult who received the AZD1222 COVID-19 vaccine. Each CDR3 is given with its conserved first and last residue. A D gene is named only where the DNA matches it firmly.

J: TRBJ1-1; V: TRBV7-2; D: TRBD1; DNA: TGTGCCAGCAGCTCGGAGGACAGGGGGCGAAAGGAGGCTTTCTTT; CDR3: CASSSEDRGRKEAFF
J: TRBJ2-7; V: TRBV29-1; D: TRBD1; DNA: TGCAGCGTATTAAGACAGGGCGGACCCTACGAGCAGTACTTC; CDR3: CSVLRQGGPYEQYF
J: TRBJ1-2; V: TRBV28; D: TRBD1; DNA: TGTGCCAGCCGCAACCCAGGGGGGGGAGGCTACACCTTC; CDR3: CASRNPGGGGYTF
J: TRBJ2-1; V: TRBV30; D: .; DNA: TGTGCCTTCAGCGGAGTTACCAATGAGCAGTTCTTC; CDR3: CAFSGVTNEQFF
J: TRBJ2-2; V: TRBV6-4; D: TRBD1; DNA: TGTGCCACCCGGACAGGGACCGGGGAGCTGTTTTTT; CDR3: CATRTGTGELFF
J: TRBJ2-7; V: TRBV5-1; D: TRBD2; DNA: TGCGCCAGCAGCTTGACAGCGGGGGACTACGAGCAGTACTTC; CDR3: CASSLTAGDYEQYF
J: TRBJ1-2; V: TRBV18; D: .; DNA: TGTGCCAGCTCACCACCGGGCAGCTCCCCGGATGGCTACACCTTC; CDR3: CASSPPGSSPDGYTF
J: TRBJ1-1; V: TRBV5-5; D: TRBD1; DNA: TGTGCCAGCAGCTTGGCCGGGCAGGGGGTTTTAAACACTGAAGCTTTCTTT; CDR3: CASSLAGQGVLNTEAFF
J: TRBJ1-3; V: TRBV14; D: TRBD1; DNA: TGTGCCAGCAGCCCCAGGACAGGTGGCAACACCATATATTTT; CDR3: CASSPRTGGNTIYF
J: TRBJ2-1; V: TRBV10-1; D: TRBD1; DNA: TGCGCCAGCAGTGAGTCGCTTGGAGCCGGCAGGGGGATTATCCCCCCGCAGTTCTTC; CDR3: CASSESLGAGRGIIPPQFF